This T cell receptor beta chain was obtained from a study of T cell responses to AZD1222 COVID-19 vaccine. A remark on this clone: As yet, its antigen is unknown.

Method: immunoSEQ multiplex PCR; TCRdb's copy keeps in-frame clones and lacks some. This sample has 150,000 to 200,000 clones, with roughly 92% found just once. Notes on the study in general: Mostly white British, mostly female donors; authors suggested clonal diversity may be underestimated. Only six or seven AZD1222 recipients tested seropositive at baseline. Targeting of unmutated variant regions was reportedly seen in nearly half of spike-specific TCRs. Spike-wide vaccine-associated CD4 TCRs dominated at 160-218 and 743-854.

The CDR3 has 15 amino acids. V was pared by 5 bases and J by 4 bases, with 8 bases of the junction left unmatched. Germline V gives CDR1 SGHVS, CDR2 FNYEAQ. This TCR was recovered from an adult who received the AZD1222 COVID-19 vaccine. The sequenced sample was peripheral blood, obtained 28 days after the second AZD1222 dose. The chain is built from TRBV7-6 and TRBJ2-5, with TRBD1 matching 9 bases. The CDR3 DNA is TGTGCCAGCAGCCGGGACTTGACAGGGGGAGAGACCCAGTACTTC. Amino acids: CASSRDLTGGETQYF.